The sequence of this TCR beta chain was determined in a study of CD8+ T cells in alopecia areata. General study results and limits: TCRs were shared less clearly across patients than in mice, possibly for HLA-related reasons.

A word on this clone: The antigen is not known.

As the sequencing template, cDNA was produced by extracting RNA and reverse transcribing it. The method was immunoSEQ multiplex PCR; TCRdb's version includes in-frame clones alone and lacks a portion of them. The sample includes under 65,000 clones, roughly 40% of them seen just once. Sequences were obtained from NKG2D-low CD8+ T cells sorted from blood. This clonotype was sampled from a human donor with alopecia areata.

The CDR3 nucleotides are TGTGCCAGCAGCCCCATGGAGGGTCTGGTCTCCGATGAGCAGTTCTTC. As protein: CASSPMEGLVSDEQFF. The chain uses TRBV9 and TRBJ2-1; TRBD2 might be the D (6 bases). Trimming removed 4 bases from V and 8 bases from J, with 22 bases in between. There are 16 residues in the CDR3. The germline V gene has CDR1 SGDLS and CDR2 YYNGEE. Filled out from reference TRBV9 and TRBJ2-1, the complete variable domain reads DSGVTQTPKHLITATGQRVTLRCSPRSGDLSVYWYQQSLDQGLQFLIQYYNGEERAKGNILERFSAQQFPDLHSELNLSSLELGDSALYFCASSPMEGLVSDEQFFGPGTRLTVL.